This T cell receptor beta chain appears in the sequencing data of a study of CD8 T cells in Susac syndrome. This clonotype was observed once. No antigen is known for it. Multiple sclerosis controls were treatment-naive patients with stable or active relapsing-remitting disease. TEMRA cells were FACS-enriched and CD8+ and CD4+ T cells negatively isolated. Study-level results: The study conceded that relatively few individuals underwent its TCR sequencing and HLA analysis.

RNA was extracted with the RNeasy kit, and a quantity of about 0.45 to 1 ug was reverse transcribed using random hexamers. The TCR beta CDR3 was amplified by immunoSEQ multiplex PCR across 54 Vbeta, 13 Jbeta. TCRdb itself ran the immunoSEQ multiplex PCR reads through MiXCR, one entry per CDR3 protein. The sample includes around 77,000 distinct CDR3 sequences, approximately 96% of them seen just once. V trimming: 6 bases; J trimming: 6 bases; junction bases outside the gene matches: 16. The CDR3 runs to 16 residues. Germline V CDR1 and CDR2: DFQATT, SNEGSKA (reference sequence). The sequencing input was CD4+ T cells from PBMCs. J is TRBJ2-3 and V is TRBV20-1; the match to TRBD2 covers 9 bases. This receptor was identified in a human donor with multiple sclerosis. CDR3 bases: TGCAGTGCCAGGGCCCCGTTAAGCGGGGGGCCGGATACGCAGTATTTT. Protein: CSARAPLSGGPDTQYF.